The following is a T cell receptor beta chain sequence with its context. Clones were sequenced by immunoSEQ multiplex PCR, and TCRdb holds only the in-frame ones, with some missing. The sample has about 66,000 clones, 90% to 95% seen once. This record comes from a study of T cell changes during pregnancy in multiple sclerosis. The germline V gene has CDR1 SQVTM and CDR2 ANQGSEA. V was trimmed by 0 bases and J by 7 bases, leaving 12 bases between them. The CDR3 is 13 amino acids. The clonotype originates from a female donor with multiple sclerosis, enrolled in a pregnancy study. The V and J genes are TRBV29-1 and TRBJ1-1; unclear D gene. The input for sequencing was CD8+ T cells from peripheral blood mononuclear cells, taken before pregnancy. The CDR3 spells CSVEERRAGEAFF. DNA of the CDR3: TGCAGCGTTGAAGAGCGAAGGGCGGGTGAAGCTTTCTTT.